The 19 T cell receptor beta chains given below trace back to one sample, sequenced in a study of Graves' ophthalmopathy and Graves' hyperthyroidism. RNA transcripts were the source from which TCR beta CDR3 regions were amplified. First-round RT-PCR relied on HTBI primers, and a second-round multiplex PCR came next. MiXCR, run by TCRdb on the multiplex PCR reads, gives a single entry per CDR3 protein. The sample records hundreds of thousands of distinct CDR3 sequences, roughly 41% being singletons. What was sequenced was peripheral blood. The receptor source for this set is an adult man with Graves' ophthalmopathy.

In DNA form, the CDR3 reads TGCAGCGGGAGCCCACCCTACGAGCAGTACTTC. Translation: CSGSPPYEQYF. The rearrangement uses TRBV29-1 and TRBJ2-7; D is unclear. Per the germline V gene, CDR1 is SQVTM and CDR2 is ANQGSEA. There are 11 residues in the CDR3. V was cut by 7 bases and J by 2 bases, with 9 bases left in between.

This clonotype has more than one count but fewer than ten. J is TRBJ1-2 and V is TRBV11-2; 7 positions agree with TRBD1. There are 17 residues in the CDR3. Germline V gene data show CDR1 as SGHAT and CDR2 as FQNNGV. Trimming cost V 5 bases and J 8 bases; bases outside gene matches: 20. CDR3 in DNA: TGTGCCAGCAGCCAAGATAGCCCGGGGCAGGGGGTCGACGGCTACACCTTC. Translating it yields CASSQDSPGQGVDGYTF.

The CDR3 here is CSAGGTDFYEQYF. In nucleotides, the CDR3 is TGCAGTGCTGGCGGGACAGACTTCTACGAGCAGTACTTC. The chain carries TRBV20-1 and TRBJ2-7, with D perhaps matching TRBD1 (7 bases). Germline V gene data show CDR1 as DFQATT and CDR2 as SNEGSKA (reference sequence). CDR3 length: 13 amino acids. Trimming removed 5 bases from V and 3 bases from J, with 14 bases in between.

This clonotype occurred once. V is TRBV7-2 and J is TRBJ1-1; D may be TRBD1 (5 bases). The CDR3 has 14 residues. Trimming left V 6 bases short and J 5 bases short, with 16 bases between. Per the germline V gene, CDR1 is SGHTA and CDR2 is FQGNSA. The CDR3 sequence is CASSRKRGRTEAFF. DNA for the CDR3: TGTGCCAGCAGTCGAAAGAGGGGTCGGACTGAAGCTTTCTTT.

For this clonotype: Just one base apart from a much larger clone, this may be a read error. V usage is TRBV12-1 and J usage is TRBJ2-7; the table's D call of TRBD1 was not tested on the DNA. TRBV12-1 is assigned pseudogene status. The CDR3 is 14 residues long. CDR3 nucleotide sequence: TGTGCCAGCAGCTTTCCCGGAGAGAAGTACGAGCAGTACTTC. Protein sequence: CASSFPGEKYEQYF.

Ten or more counts support this clonotype. J is TRBJ1-2 and V is TRBV10-2; 8 nucleotides line up with TRBD1. Germline V gene data show CDR1 as WSHSY and CDR2 as SAAADI. The CDR3 runs to 13 residues. The V segment lost 8 bases and the J segment 4 bases; nucleotides outside the gene matches: 6. CDR3 amino acids: CASRDRSFYGYTF. The CDR3 DNA is TGCGCCAGCCGGGACAGGTCTTTCTATGGCTACACCTTC.

In its sample, this clonotype was seen a few times. The V call is TRBV20-1, the J call TRBJ1-1, with TRBD1 matching over 8 bases. CDR3 length: 16 amino acids. CDR1 DFQATT and CDR2 SNEGSKA come from the germline V gene (reference sequence). Trimming removed 0 bases from V and 1 base from J; junction bases left unmatched: 7. CDR3 sequence reads: CSARDGRTGSNTEAFF. The CDR3 region has the DNA TGCAGTGCTAGAGATGGCCGGACAGGGTCGAACACTGAAGCTTTCTTT.

V and J are TRBV7-9 and TRBJ1-2; D might be TRBD1 (5 bases). Trimming took off 7 bases at V and 5 bases at J, with 17 bases between the two ends. Germline loops: CDR1 SEHNR, CDR2 FQNEAQ (reference sequence). The CDR3 contains 14 residues. The CDR3: CASNFQSGRYGYTF. The CDR3, as DNA: TGTGCCAGCAACTTTCAGTCAGGGAGGTATGGCTACACCTTC.

The chain recombines TRBV11-1 with TRBJ2-7; D uncertain. Trimming removed 5 bases from V and 5 bases from J, with 19 bases in between. The germline CDR1 and CDR2 sequences are SGHAT and FQDESV (reference sequence). The CDR3 is 15 residues long. The CDR3 bases are TGTGCCAGCAGCCCCCCCTGGACGGTGGGCCACGAGCAGTACTTC. This translates into CASSPPWTVGHEQYF.

This clonotype appeared a few times. The V gene is TRBV20-1, the J gene TRBJ2-7; 10 bases map to TRBD2. The CDR3 contains 13 residues. The germline V gene has CDR1 DFQATT and CDR2 SNEGSKA (reference sequence). The ends lost 3 bases at V and 6 bases at J; junction bases unmatched: 5. The CDR3 sequence: CSASGIAGGEQYF. The DNA for the CDR3 is TGCAGTGCTAGCGGAATAGCGGGGGGCGAGCAGTACTTC.

This clonotype was counted a few times. One junction end disagrees with the germline gene, perhaps due to a read error. CDR3: CASSSSGARTEAFF. The CDR3 DNA reads as TGTGCCAGCAGTTCATCAGGGGCGAGAACTGAAGCTTTCTTT. The chain carries TRBV10-3 and TRBJ1-1; D may be TRBD1 (6 bases). Germline lookup yields CDR1 ENHRY and CDR2 SYGVKD. The CDR3 contains 14 residues.

As for this clonotype: One end of the junction varies from germline; a read error may be responsible. The chain's CDR3 is CASSFVMNTEALF. The CDR3, as DNA: TGTGCCAGCAGTTTCGTCATGAACACTGAAGCTTTATTT. The J gene is TRBJ1-1, the V gene TRBV25-1; D gene unclear. CDR1 MGHDK and CDR2 SYGVNS come from the germline V gene. This CDR3 has 13 residues.

This clonotype appeared a few times. The chain joins TRBV20-1 to TRBJ1-1; weak D call: TRBD1 (6 bases). The germline V gene has CDR1 DFQATT and CDR2 SNEGSKA (reference sequence). The CDR3 covers 11 residues. CDR3 region: CRPTGPQIAFF. CDR3 DNA sequence: TGCAGGCCGACAGGTCCACAAATTGCTTTCTTT.

This clonotype has just a few counts. V gene TRBV10-3 combines with J gene TRBJ2-5; D is undetermined. The length of the CDR3 is 13 residues. The germline V and J ends were trimmed by 2 bases and 5 bases, with 9 bases remaining between them. Germline CDR1 and CDR2: ENHRY and SYGVKD. DNA for the CDR3: TGTGCCATCAGTGAGGGGGTCGGGGAGACCCAGTACTTC. Its translation is CAISEGVGETQYF.

A remark on this clonotype: A much larger clone is a single base away; this may be a read error. The conserved final phenylalanine or tryptophan is absent from the CDR3, which likely points to a read error. In DNA, the CDR3 is TGTGCCAGCAGTGGGGGTTTCGATAATTCACCCCTCCACTCT. It is translated as CASSGGFDNSPLHS. J is TRBJ1-6 and V is TRBV6-5, with D possibly matching TRBD1 (5 bases). Looked up from germline, CDR1 is MNHEY and CDR2 is SVGAGI. Deletions cut 5 bases from V and 5 bases from J, with 10 bases between. The CDR3 loop spans 14 amino acids.

A few counts support this clonotype. The chain uses TRBV13 and TRBJ1-1; the D gene is possibly TRBD1 (6 bases). Germline V gene data show CDR1 as PRHDT and CDR2 as FYEKMQ (reference sequence). V lost 6 bases and J lost 3, with 11 bases in between. CDR3 length: 13 amino acids. CDR3 in amino acids: CASREQGDTEAFF. DNA of the CDR3: TGTGCCAGCAGGGAACAGGGAGACACTGAAGCTTTCTTT.

V gene TRBV5-1 combines with J gene TRBJ2-5, with D hard to call. The length of the CDR3 is 16 residues. Germline CDR1 SGHRS, CDR2 YFSETQ. The V and J ends lost 2 bases and 4 bases respectively, with 18 bases between them. Here the CDR3 reads CASSFSRPERGETQYF. CDR3 coding DNA: TGCGCCAGCAGCTTTTCCCGCCCAGAACGTGGAGAGACCCAGTACTTC.

The chain combines TRBV29-1 with TRBJ1-2; D remains unclear. V was shortened by 3 bases and J by 7 bases, with 15 bases between the two germline ends. The CDR3 runs to 13 residues. Germline CDR1 is SQVTM and CDR2 is ANQGSEA. The DNA of the CDR3 is TGCAGCGTTGAGGACCCACGGAGCGGTGGCTACACCTTC. Its translation: CSVEDPRSGGYTF.

This clonotype was observed many times. This chain uses TRBV2 with TRBJ2-5; D perhaps matches TRBD1 (6 bases). The CDR3 loop spans 15 amino acids. Germline loops: CDR1 SNHLY, CDR2 FYNNEI. V was trimmed by 4 bases and J by 1 base, leaving 13 bases between them. CDR3 in amino acids: CASSVPRGGQETQYF. CDR3 in DNA: TGTGCCAGCAGTGTCCCCCGAGGGGGCCAAGAGACCCAGTACTTC.